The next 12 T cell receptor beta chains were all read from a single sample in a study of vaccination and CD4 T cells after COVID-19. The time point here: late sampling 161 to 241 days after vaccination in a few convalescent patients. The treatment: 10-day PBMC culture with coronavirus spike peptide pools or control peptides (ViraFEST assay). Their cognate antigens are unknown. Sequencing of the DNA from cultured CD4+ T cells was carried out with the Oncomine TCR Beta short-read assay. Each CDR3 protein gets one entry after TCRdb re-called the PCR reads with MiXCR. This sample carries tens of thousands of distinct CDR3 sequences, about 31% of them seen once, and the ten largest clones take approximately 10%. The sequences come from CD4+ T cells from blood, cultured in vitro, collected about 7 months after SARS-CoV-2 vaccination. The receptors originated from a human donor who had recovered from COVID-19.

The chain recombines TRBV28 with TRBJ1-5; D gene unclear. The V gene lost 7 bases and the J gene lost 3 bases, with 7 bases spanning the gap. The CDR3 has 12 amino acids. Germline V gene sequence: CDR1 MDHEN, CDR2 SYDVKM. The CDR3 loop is CASTVFNQPQHF. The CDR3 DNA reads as TGTGCCAGCACCGTGTTCAATCAGCCCCAGCATTTT.

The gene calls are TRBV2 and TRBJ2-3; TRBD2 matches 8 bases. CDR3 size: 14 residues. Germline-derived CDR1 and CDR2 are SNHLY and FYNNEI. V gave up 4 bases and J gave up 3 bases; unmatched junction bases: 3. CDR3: CASSAGGWTDTQYF. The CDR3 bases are TGTGCCAGCAGTGCGGGGGGGTGGACAGATACGCAGTATTTT. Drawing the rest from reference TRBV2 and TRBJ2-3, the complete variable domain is EPEVTQTPSHQVTQMGQEVILRCVPISNHLYFYWYRQILGQKVEFLVSFYNNEISEKSEIFDDQFSVERPDGSNFTLKIRSTKLEDSAMYFCASSAGGWTDTQYFGPGTRLTVL.

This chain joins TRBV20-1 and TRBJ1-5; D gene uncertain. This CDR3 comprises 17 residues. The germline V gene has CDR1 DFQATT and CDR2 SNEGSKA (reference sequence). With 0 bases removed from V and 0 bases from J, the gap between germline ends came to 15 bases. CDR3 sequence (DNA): TGCAGTGCTAGAGATTTCGCGGCAGATAATAGCAATCAGCCCCAGCATTTT. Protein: CSARDFAADNSNQPQHF.

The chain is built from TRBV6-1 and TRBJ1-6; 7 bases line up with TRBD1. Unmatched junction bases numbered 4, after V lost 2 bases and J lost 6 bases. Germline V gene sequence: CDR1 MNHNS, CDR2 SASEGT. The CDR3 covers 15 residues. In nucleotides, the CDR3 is TGTGCCAGCAGTGAATTGCAGGGGGGTAATTCACCCCTCCACTTT. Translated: CASSELQGGNSPLHF.

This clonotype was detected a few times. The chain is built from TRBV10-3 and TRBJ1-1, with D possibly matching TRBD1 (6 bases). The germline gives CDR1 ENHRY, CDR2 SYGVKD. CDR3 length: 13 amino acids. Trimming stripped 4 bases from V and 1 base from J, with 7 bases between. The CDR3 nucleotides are TGTGCCATCAGTGGGACAGCGAACACTGAAGCTTTCTTT. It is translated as CAISGTANTEAFF.

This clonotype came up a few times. CDR3 nucleotide sequence: TGTGCCAGCAGCTCGGATTGGAACACTGAAGCTTTCTTT. Translated, it gives CASSSDWNTEAFF. The rearrangement joins TRBV7-3 to TRBJ1-1; unclear D gene. The CDR3 is made up of 13 amino acids. The V gene's germline CDR1 is SGHTA and CDR2 FQGTGA. The V gene lost 4 bases and the J gene lost 1 base, with 7 bases spanning the gap.

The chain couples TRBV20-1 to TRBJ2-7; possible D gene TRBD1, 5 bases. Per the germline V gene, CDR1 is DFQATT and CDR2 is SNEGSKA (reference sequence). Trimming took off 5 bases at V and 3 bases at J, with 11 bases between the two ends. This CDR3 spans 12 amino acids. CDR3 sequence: CSARGHFYEQYF. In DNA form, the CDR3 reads TGCAGTGCTCGAGGACACTTCTACGAGCAGTACTTC.

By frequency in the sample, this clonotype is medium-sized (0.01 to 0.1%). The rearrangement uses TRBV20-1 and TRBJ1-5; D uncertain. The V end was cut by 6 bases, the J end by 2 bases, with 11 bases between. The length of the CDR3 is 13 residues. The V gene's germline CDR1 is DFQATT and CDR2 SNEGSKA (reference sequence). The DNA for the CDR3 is TGCAGTGCGGTGAGGGATCGCAATCAGCCCCAGCATTTT. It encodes CSAVRDRNQPQHF.

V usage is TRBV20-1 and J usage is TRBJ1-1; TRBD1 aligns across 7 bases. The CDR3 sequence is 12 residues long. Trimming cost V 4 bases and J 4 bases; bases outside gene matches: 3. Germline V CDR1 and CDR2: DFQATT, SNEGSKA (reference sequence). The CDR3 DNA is TGCAGTGCTACGCAGGGGGTCACTGAAGCTTTCTTT. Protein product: CSATQGVTEAFF.

CDR3 in amino acids: CASSLRSIYSYEQYF. As DNA, the CDR3 is TGTGCCAGCAGCTTAAGAAGTATATACTCCTACGAGCAGTACTTC. The chain joins TRBV7-3 to TRBJ2-7; no definite D call. With 1 base removed from V and 0 bases from J, the gap between germline ends came to 10 bases. Germline V gene data show CDR1 as SGHTA and CDR2 as FQGTGA. There are 15 residues in the CDR3.

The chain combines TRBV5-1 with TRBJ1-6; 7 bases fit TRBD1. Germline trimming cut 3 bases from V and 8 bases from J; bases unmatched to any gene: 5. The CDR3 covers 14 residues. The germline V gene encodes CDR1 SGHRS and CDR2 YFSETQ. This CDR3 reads CASSSDRSYSPLHF. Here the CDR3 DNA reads TGCGCCAGCAGCTCGGACAGGTCATATTCACCCCTCCACTTT.

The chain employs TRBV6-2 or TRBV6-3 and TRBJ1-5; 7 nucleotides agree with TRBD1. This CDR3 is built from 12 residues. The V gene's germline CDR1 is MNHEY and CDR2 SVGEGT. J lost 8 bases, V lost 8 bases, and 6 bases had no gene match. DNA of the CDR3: TGTGCCAGCGGATACAGGGGCGAGCCCCAGCATTTT. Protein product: CASGYRGEPQHF.